This passage covers 11 T cell receptor beta chains from one sample sequenced in a study of read filtering for tumor transcriptome and immune sequencing. Molecular barcoded adaptors covering alpha/delta and beta/gamma chains were used on roughly 400 ng RNA. MiXCR was run by TCRdb on the reads, yielding one entry per CDR3 protein. The data contain about 58,000 distinct CDR3 sequences, over 9% of them singletons. The sample was a population of CD138-negative cells sorted from bone marrow. These receptors were taken from a donor aged 40 or older with multiple myeloma.

This clonotype appeared many times. The chain employs TRBV18 and TRBJ1-5; no firm D call. With 2 bases removed from V and 3 bases from J, the gap between germline ends came to 8 bases. This CDR3 comprises 14 residues. Germline lookup yields CDR1 KGHSH and CDR2 LQKENI. CDR3 coding DNA: TGTGCCAGCTCACCAAACGGTCCCAATCAGCCCCAGCATTTT. Translation gives CASSPNGPNQPQHF. The variable domain in full, completed from reference TRBV18 and TRBJ1-5, reads NAGVMQNPRHLVRRRGQEARLRCSPMKGHSHVYWYRQLPEEGLKFMVYLQKENIIDESGMPKERFSAEFPKEGPSILRIQQVVRGDSAAYFCASSPNGPNQPQHFGDGTRLSIL.

About this clonotype: Since a much larger clone is just one base distant, this may be a read error. The genes are TRBV2 and TRBJ2-7, with D uncertain. In germline, CDR1 is SNHLY, CDR2 FYNNEI. The CDR3 extends over 14 amino acids. Between the trimmed V and J ends, which lost 3 bases and 2 bases, there was a span of 11 bases. The CDR3 DNA reads as TGTGCCAGCAGTGACGAGGTCCGGGCCTACGAGCAGTACTTC. Its translation is CASSDEVRAYEQYF.

V and J are TRBV20-1 and TRBJ2-5; D might be TRBD1 (6 bases). The CDR3 loop spans 14 amino acids. V shed 4 bases and J shed 1 base, with 13 bases lying between them. Germline CDR1 reads DFQATT; CDR2 reads SNEGSKA (reference sequence). This chain's CDR3 is CSAILGAVQETQYF. The CDR3 DNA follows: TGCAGTGCTATCCTGGGGGCAGTCCAAGAGACCCAGTACTTC.

This clonotype occurred many times. The chain has TRBV5-1 and TRBJ2-2; 13 bases are shared with TRBD2. This CDR3 comprises 17 residues. Trimming cost V 2 bases and J 0 bases; bases outside gene matches: 1. Germline lookup yields CDR1 SGHRS and CDR2 YFSETQ. As DNA, the CDR3 is TGCGCCAGCAGCTTTGGACTAGCGGGGGCGAACACCGGGGAGCTGTTTTTT. Protein sequence: CASSFGLAGANTGELFF.

This clonotype appeared many times. This chain's CDR3 is CASGFWENTGELFF. The CDR3 DNA is TGTGCTAGTGGTTTCTGGGAGAACACCGGGGAGCTGTTTTTT. This chain connects TRBV12-5 to TRBJ2-2; no firm D call. The CDR3 sequence is 14 residues long. Per the germline V gene, CDR1 is LGHNT and CDR2 is FRNRAP. The germline V and J ends were trimmed by 3 bases and 1 base, with 6 bases remaining between them.

This clonotype was recorded many times. V is TRBV18 and J is TRBJ2-6; D gene ambiguous. Germline V gene lookup returns CDR1 KGHSH and CDR2 LQKENI. CDR3 length equals 14 residues. V lost 2 bases to trimming and J lost 4 bases, with 6 bases between them. The CDR3 is CASSPSGGANVLTF. For the CDR3, the DNA is TGTGCCAGCTCACCATCAGGCGGGGCCAACGTCCTGACTTTC. Full variable domain (outside the CDR3, taken from reference TRBV18 and TRBJ2-6): NAGVMQNPRHLVRRRGQEARLRCSPMKGHSHVYWYRQLPEEGLKFMVYLQKENIIDESGMPKERFSAEFPKEGPSILRIQQVVRGDSAAYFCASSPSGGANVLTFGAGSRLTVL.

This clonotype was recorded many times. This chain uses TRBV11-1 with TRBJ2-7; 7 bases align to TRBD2. The CDR3 covers 13 residues. Germline V gene lookup returns CDR1 SGHAT and CDR2 FQDESV (reference sequence). Germline trimming cut 5 bases from V and 4 bases from J; bases unmatched to any gene: 5. Written as DNA, the CDR3 is TGTGCCAGCAGCGCACGACTAGCATACGAGCAGTACTTC. Protein: CASSARLAYEQYF.

Details on this clonotype: A far larger clone is off by one base, so a read error is likely. The V gene is TRBV25-1, the J gene TRBJ2-1; D is unclear. This CDR3 region has 11 residues. The V end was cut by 4 bases, the J end by 4 bases, with 2 bases between. Germline assignment: CDR1 MGHDK and CDR2 SYGVNS. CDR3 residues: CASSAYNEQFF. The CDR3 nucleotides read TGTGCCAGCAGTGCTTACAATGAGCAGTTCTTC.

This clonotype was seen at least ten times. The V and J genes are TRBV11-3 and TRBJ2-2; possibly TRBD2 for D (6 bases). The CDR3 totals 16 residues. V was shortened by 7 bases and J by 4 bases, with 19 bases between the two germline ends. The V gene's germline CDR1 is SGHNT and CDR2 YENEEA. As DNA, the CDR3 is TGTGCCAGCACCACATCTCAGGGTAGCGGCACCGGGGAGCTGTTTTTT. It encodes CASTTSQGSGTGELFF. The variable domain in full, completed from reference TRBV11-3 and TRBJ2-2, reads EAGVVQSPRYKIIEKKQPVAFWCNPISGHNTLYWYLQNLGQGPELLIRYENEEAVDDSQLPKDRFSAERLKGVDSTLKIQPAELGDSAVYLCASTTSQGSGTGELFFGEGSRLTVL.

In DNA, the CDR3 is TGTGCCAGCAGTGAGCCGGGACTGCACTACGAGCAGTACTTC. Encoded protein: CASSEPGLHYEQYF. V usage is TRBV6-1 and J usage is TRBJ2-7; a weak D match, TRBD2 (6 bases). This CDR3 has 14 residues. Germline loops: CDR1 MNHNS, CDR2 SASEGT. V was cut by 3 bases and J by 3 bases, with 12 bases left in between.

This clonotype has ten or more counts. The chain employs TRBV21-1 and TRBJ2-2; TRBD2 reflects the table's D call only, with no check against the DNA. TRBV21-1 is a recognized pseudogene. The CDR3 has 17 residues. CDR3 DNA sequence: TGTGCCAGCAGCGACGGACTAGCGGGGGGGCGCACCGGGGAGCTGTTTTTT. It specifies CASSDGLAGGRTGELFF.